This TCR beta chain appears in the sequencing data of a study of T cells after yellow fever vaccination. Whole-study results and caveats: It was a small share of clonotypes that appeared in both CD4 and CD8 compartments.

The V gene end was trimmed by 6 bases and the J gene end by 6 bases; junction bases not matched to a gene: 13. Germline V lookup: CDR1 LNHDA, CDR2 SQIVND (reference sequence). The CDR3 runs to 16 residues. TCRdb called the 5' RACE reads again in MiXCR, with one record for every CDR3 protein. The sample comprises 600,000 to 750,000 distinct CDR3 sequences, roughly 12% of which are singletons, and under 15% rests with the top ten. In the case of this clonotype: Its antigen remains unknown.

The receptor's source is a man aged 25 to 45 who received the YFV17D yellow fever vaccine. Sequenced material: PBMCs, taken on the day of the yellow fever booster vaccination. J is TRBJ1-1 and V is TRBV19, with TRBD1 matching 10 bases. CDR3 sequence (DNA): TGTGCCAGTAGGGACCGGGACAGGGGTTTTGTTTCTGAAGCTTTCTTT. Translation gives CASRDRDRGFVSEAFF.